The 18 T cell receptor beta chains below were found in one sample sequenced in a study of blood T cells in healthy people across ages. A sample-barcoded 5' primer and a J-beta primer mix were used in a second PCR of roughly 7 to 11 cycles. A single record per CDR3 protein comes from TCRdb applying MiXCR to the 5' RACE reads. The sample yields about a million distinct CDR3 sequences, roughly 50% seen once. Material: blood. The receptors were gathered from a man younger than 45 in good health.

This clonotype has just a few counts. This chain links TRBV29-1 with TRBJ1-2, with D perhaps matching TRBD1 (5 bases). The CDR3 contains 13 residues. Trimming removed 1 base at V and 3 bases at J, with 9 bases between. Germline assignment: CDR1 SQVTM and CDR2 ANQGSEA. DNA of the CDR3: TGCAGCGTTGAAGGAGGGGATCACTATGGCTACACCTTC. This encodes CSVEGGDHYGYTF.

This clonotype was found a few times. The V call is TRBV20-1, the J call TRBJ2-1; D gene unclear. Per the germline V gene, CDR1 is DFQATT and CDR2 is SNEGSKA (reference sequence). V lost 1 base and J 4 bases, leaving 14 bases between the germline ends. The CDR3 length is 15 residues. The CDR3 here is CSARVNRGRYNEQFF. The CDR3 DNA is TGCAGTGCTAGAGTCAACCGCGGACGTTACAATGAGCAGTTCTTC.

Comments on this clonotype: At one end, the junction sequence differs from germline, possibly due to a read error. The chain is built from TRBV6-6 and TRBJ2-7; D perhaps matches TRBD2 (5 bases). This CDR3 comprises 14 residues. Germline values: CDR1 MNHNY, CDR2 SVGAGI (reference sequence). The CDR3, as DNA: TGTGCCAGCAGTTATCCCGGACTCTCCTGCGAGCAGTACTTC. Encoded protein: CASSYPGLSCEQYF.

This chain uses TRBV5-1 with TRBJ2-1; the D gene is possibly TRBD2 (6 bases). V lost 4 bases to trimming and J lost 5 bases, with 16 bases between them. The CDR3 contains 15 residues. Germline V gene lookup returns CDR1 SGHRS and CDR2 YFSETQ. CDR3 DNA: TGCGCCAGCAGCCTGTCGTGGGGAGGAGACAATGAGCAGTTCTTC. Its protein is CASSLSWGGDNEQFF.

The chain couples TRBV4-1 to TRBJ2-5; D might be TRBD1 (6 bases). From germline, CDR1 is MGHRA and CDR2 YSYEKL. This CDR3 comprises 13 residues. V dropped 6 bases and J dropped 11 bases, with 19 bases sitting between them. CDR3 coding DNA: TGCGCCAGCAGGGGACAAGACGGGGATGAGCAGTACTTC. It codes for CASRGQDGDEQYF.

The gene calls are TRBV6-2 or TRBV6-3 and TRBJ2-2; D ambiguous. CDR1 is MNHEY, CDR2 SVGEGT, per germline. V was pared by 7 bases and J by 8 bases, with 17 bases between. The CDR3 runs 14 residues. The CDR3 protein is CASTLRRPSGELFF. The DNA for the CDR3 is TGTGCCAGCACCCTGAGACGGCCCTCTGGGGAGCTGTTTTTT.

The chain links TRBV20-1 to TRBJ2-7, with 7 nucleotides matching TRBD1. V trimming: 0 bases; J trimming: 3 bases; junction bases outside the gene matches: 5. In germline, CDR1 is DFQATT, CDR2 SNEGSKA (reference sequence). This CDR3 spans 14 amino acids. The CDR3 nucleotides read TGCAGTGCTAGAGATCAAAGACAGGGCTACGAGCAGTACTTC. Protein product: CSARDQRQGYEQYF.

CDR3 nucleotide sequence: TGTGCCAGCAGGGGGACTATCGGCGGCTCCTACGAGCAGTACTTC. It codes for CASRGTIGGSYEQYF. The rearrangement joins TRBV12-3 or TRBV12-4 to TRBJ2-7, with 7 bases lining up with TRBD2. V trimming: 6 bases; J trimming: 0 bases; junction bases outside the gene matches: 8. The CDR3 runs to 15 residues.

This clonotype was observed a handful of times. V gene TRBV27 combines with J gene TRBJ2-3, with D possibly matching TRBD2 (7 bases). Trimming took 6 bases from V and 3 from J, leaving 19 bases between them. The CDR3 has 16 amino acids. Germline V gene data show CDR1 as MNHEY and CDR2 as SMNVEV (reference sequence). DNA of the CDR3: TGTGCCAGCAGGCCCTCCTCGGGGGGCCGGACAGATACGCAGTATTTT. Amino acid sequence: CASRPSSGGRTDTQYF.

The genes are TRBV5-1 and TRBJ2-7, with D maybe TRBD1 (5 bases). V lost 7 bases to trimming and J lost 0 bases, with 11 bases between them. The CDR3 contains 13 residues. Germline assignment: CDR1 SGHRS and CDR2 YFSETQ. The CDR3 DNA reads TGCGCCAGCGGTGGCGACAGCTCCTACGAGCAGTACTTC. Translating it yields CASGGDSSYEQYF.

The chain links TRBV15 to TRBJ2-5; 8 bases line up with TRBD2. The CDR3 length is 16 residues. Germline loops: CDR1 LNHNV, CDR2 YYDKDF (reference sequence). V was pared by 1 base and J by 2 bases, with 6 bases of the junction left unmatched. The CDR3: CATSRVGGVRQETQYF. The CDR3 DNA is TGTGCCACCAGCAGAGTCGGGGGGGTCAGACAAGAGACCCAGTACTTC.

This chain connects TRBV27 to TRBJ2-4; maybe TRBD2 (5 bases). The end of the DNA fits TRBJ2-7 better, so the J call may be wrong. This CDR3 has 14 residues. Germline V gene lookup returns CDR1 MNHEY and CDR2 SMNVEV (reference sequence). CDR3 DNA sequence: TGTGCCAGCAGTGTAACCGGGGAAGCCTACGAGCAGTACTTC. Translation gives CASSVTGEAYEQYF.

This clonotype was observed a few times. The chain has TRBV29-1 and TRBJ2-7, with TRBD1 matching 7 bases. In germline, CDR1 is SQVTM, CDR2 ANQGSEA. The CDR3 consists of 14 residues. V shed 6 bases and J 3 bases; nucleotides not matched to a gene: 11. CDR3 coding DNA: TGCAGCGTAGAAATTCCGGGACAGTTCTACGAGCAGTACTTC. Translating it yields CSVEIPGQFYEQYF.

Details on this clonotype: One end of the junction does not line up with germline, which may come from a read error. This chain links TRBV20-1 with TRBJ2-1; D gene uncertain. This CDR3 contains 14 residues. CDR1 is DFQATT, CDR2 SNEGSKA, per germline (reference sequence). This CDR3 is CSASRMTSYSEQFF. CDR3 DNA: TGCAGTGCTAGCAGGATGACATCCTACAGTGAGCAGTTCTTC.

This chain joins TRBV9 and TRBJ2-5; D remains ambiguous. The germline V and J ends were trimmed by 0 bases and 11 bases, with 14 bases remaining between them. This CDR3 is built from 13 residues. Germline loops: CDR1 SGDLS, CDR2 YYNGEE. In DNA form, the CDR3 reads TGTGCCAGCAGCGTAGGCGCTCACGATGAGCAGTACTTC. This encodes CASSVGAHDEQYF.

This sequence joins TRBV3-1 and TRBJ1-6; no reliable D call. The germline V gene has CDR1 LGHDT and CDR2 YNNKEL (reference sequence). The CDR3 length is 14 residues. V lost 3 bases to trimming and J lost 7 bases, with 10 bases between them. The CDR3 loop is CASSQAAANSPLHF. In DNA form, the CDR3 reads TGTGCCAGCAGCCAGGCAGCGGCAAATTCACCCCTCCACTTT.

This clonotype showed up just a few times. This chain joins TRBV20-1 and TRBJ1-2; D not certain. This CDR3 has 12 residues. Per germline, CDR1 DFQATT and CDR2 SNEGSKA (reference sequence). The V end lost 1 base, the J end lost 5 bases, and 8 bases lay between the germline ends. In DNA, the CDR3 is TGCAGTGCTAGAGTGGGTGGGTATGGCTACACCTTC. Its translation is CSARVGGYGYTF.

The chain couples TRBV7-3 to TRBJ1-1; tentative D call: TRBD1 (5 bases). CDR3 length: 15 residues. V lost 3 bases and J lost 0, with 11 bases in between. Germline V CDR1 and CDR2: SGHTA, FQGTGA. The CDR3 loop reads CASSFLDKMNTEAFF. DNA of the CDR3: TGTGCCAGCAGCTTCTTGGACAAAATGAACACTGAAGCTTTCTTT.